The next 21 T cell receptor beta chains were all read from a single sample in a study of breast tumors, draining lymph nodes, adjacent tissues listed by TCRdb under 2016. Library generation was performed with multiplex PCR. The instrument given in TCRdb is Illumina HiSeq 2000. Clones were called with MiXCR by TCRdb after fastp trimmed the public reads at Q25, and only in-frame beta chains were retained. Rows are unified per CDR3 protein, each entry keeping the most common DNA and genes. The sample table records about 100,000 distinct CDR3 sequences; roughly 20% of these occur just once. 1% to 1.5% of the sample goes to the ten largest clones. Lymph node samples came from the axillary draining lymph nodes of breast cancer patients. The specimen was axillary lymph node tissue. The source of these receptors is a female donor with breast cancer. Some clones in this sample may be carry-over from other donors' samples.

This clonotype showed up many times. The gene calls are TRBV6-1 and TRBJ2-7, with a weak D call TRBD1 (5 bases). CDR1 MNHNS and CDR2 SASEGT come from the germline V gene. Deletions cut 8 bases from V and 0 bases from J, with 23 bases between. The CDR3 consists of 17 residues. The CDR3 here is CASYGRVAFWSSYEQYF. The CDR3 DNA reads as TGTGCCAGCTACGGCAGGGTCGCATTTTGGAGCTCCTACGAGCAGTACTTC.

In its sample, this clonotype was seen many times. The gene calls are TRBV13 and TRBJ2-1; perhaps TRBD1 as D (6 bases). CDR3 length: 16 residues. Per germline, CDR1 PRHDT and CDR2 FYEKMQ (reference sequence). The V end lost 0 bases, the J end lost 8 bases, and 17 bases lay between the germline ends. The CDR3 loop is CASSLGGGRGLDEQFF. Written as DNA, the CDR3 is TGTGCCAGCAGCTTAGGAGGCGGCAGGGGATTGGATGAGCAGTTCTTC.

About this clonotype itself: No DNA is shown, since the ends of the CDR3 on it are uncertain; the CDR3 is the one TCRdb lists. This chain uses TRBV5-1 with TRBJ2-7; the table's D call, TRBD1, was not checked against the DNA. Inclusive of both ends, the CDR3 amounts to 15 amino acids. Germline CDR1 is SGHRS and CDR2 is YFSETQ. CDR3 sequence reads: CAGNLGVGQGTSHYF.

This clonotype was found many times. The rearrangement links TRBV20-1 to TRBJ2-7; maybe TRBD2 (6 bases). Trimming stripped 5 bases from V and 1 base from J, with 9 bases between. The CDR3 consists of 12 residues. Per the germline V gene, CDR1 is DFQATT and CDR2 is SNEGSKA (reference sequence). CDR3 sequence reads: CSAAGTSYEQYF. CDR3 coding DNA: TGCAGTGCTGCGGGAACGTCCTACGAGCAGTACTTC.

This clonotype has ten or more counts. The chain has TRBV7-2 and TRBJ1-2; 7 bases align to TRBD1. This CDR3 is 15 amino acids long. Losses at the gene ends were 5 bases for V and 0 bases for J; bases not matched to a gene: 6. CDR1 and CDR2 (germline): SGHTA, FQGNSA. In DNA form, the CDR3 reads TGTGCCAGCAGCATAACAGGGGCCCCTAACTATGGCTACACCTTC. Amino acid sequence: CASSITGAPNYGYTF. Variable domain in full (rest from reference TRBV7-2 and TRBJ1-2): GAGVSQSPSNKVTEKGKDVELRCDPISGHTALYWYRQSLGQGLEFLIYFQGNSAPDKSGLPSDRFSAERTGGSVSTLTIQRTQQEDSAVYLCASSITGAPNYGYTFGSGTRLTVV.

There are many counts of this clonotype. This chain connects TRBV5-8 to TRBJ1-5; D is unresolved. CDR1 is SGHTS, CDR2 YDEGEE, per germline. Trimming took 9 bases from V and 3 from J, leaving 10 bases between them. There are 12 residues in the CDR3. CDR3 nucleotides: TGTGCCACAAATCGGCCCAATCAGCCCCAGCATTTT. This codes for CATNRPNQPQHF.

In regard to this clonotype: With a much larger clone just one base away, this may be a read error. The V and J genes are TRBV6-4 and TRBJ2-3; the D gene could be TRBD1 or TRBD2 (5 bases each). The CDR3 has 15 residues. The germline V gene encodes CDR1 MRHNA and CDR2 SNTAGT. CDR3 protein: CASSNSRGTTDTQYF. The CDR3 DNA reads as TGTGCCAGCAGTAACTCGAGGGGAACCACAGATACGCAGTATTTT.

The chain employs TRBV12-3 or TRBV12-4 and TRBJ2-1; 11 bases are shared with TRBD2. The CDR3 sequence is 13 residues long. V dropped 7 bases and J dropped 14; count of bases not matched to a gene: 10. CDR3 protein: CASTPLAGVPKFF. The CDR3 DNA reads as TGTGCCAGCACCCCACTAGCGGGAGTCCCAAAGTTCTTC.

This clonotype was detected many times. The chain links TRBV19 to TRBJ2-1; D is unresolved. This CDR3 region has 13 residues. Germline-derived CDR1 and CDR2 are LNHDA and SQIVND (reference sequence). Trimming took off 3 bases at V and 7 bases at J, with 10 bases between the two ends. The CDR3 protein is CASSMGPNNEQFF. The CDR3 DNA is TGTGCCAGTAGTATGGGTCCTAATAATGAGCAGTTCTTC.

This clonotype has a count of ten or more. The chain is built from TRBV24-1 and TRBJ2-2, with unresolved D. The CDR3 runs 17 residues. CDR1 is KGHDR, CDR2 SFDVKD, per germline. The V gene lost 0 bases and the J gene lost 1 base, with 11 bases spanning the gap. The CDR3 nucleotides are TGTGCCACCAGTGATTTGCAGGAGCAGGAGAACACCGGGGAGCTGTTTTTT. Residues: CATSDLQEQENTGELFF.

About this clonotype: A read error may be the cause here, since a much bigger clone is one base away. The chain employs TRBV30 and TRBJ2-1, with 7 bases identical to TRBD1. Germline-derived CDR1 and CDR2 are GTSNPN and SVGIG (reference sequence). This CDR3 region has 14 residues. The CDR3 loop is CAWSVGGVLNEKFF. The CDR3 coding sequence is TGTGCCTGGAGTGTAGGGGGCGTTTTGAATGAGAAGTTCTTC.

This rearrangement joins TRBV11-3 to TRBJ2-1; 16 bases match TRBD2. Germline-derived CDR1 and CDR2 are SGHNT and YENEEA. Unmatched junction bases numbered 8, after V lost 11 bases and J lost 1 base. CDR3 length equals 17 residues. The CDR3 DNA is TGTGCCGGGGGGGGGACTAGCGGGGGGGAGTCCTACAATGAGCAGTTCTTC. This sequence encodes CAGGGTSGGESYNEQFF.

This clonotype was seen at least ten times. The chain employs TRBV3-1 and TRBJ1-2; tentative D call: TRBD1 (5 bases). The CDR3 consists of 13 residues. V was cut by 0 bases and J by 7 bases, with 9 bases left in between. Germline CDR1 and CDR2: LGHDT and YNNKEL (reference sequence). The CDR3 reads CASSQEGAGGYTF. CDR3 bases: TGTGCCAGCAGCCAAGAAGGGGCGGGTGGCTACACCTTC.

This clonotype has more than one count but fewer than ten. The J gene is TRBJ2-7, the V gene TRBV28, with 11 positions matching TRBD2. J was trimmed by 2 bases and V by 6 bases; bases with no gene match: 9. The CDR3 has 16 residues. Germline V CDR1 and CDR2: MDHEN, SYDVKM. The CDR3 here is CASSPSQLAGAYEQYF. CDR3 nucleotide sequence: TGTGCCAGCAGCCCCTCCCAACTAGCGGGGGCCTACGAGCAGTACTTC.

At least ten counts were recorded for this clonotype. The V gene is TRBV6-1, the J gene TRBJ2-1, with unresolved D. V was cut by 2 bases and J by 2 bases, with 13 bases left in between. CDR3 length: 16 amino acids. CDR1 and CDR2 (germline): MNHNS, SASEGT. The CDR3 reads CASSENLLPPYNEQFF. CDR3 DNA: TGTGCCAGCAGTGAAAACCTGCTTCCACCCTACAATGAGCAGTTCTTC.

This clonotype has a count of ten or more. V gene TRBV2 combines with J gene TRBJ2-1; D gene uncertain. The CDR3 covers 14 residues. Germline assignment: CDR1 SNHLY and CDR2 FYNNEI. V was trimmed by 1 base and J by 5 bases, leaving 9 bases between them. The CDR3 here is CASSEGQDNNEQFF. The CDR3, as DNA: TGTGCCAGCAGTGAAGGACAAGACAACAATGAGCAGTTCTTC.

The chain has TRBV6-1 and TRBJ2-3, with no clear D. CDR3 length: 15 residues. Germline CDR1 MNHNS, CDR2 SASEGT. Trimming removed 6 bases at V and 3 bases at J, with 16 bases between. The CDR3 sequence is CASSPRAVGTDTQYF. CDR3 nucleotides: TGTGCCAGCAGCCCCCGGGCGGTTGGAACAGATACGCAGTATTTT.

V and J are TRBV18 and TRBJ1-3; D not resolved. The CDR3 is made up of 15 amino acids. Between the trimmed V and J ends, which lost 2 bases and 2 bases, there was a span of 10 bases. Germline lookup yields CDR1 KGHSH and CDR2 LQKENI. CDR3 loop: CASSPSSAAGNTIYF. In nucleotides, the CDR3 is TGTGCCAGCTCACCAAGCTCGGCAGCTGGAAACACCATATATTTT.

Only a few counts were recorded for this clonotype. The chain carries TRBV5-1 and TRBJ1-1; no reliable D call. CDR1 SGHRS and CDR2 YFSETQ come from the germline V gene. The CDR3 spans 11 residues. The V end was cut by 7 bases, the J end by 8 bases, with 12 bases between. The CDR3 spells CASPPRREAFF. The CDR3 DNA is TGCGCCAGCCCCCCGCGGAGGGAAGCTTTCTTT.

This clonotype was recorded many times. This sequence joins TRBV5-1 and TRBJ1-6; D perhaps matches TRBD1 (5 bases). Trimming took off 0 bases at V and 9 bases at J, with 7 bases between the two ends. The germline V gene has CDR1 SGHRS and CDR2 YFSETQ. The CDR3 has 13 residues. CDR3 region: CASSLAGSSPLHF. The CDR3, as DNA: TGCGCCAGCAGCTTGGCAGGGTCTTCACCCCTCCACTTT.

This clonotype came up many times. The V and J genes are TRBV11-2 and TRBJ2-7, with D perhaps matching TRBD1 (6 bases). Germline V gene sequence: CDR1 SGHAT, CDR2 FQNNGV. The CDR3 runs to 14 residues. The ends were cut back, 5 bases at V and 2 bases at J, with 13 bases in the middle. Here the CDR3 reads CASSTGIPPYEQYF. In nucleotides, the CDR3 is TGTGCCAGCAGCACAGGGATTCCTCCCTACGAGCAGTACTTC.